Included here is one T cell receptor (beta chain) sequence, with context. No antigen is known for it. Repertoires were generated with immunoSEQ multiplex PCR, while TCRdb's copy carries only in-frame clones and drops some. The sample consists of tens of thousands of clones, about 90% of them appearing once. The data stem from a study of OX40 agonist ivuxolimab in advanced cancers. Whole-study findings and limits: Within 6 weeks, CD4+ and CD8+ blood T cells expanded clonally at 0.1 to 3.0 mg/kg. More expanded clones were seen, on average, in CD8+ T cells than in CD4+.

Germline-derived CDR1 and CDR2 are SGHRS and YFSETQ. The CDR3 runs to 17 residues. After removal of 0 bases from V and 5 bases from J, the junction contained 8 bases not matched to a gene. Patients were ruled out by autoimmune disease history or systemic immunosuppression. The V call is TRBV5-1, the J call TRBJ2-3, with 11 positions matching TRBD2. The source was CD4+ or CD8+ T cells sorted from blood, collected in a trial of the OX40 agonist ivuxolimab. The clonotype comes from an adult with an advanced solid tumor such as melanoma, head and neck, liver or kidney cancer. CDR3 in amino acids: CASSLVPALAGVDTQYF. The CDR3 DNA reads as TGCGCCAGCAGCTTGGTTCCCGCACTAGCGGGAGTAGATACGCAGTATTTT.